Here is one T cell receptor (beta chain) with its context. As yet, its antigen is unknown. This specimen comes from a study of cytomegalovirus exposure and HLA in healthy donors. General study results and limits: CMV antigen specificity was confirmed in vitro for a few CMV-associated chains. The TCR clusters that emerged in the first cohort tended, a later analysis found, to co-occur in the approximately 120 validation repertoires. A list of roughly 160 TCR beta chains associated with cytomegalovirus was given.

Trimming removed 5 bases from V and 2 bases from J; junction bases left unmatched: 2. CDR1 SQVTM and CDR2 ANQGSEA come from the germline V gene. CDR3 length equals 12 residues. TCRdb keeps only in-frame clones here, not all; method: immunoSEQ multiplex PCR. This sample has about 150,000 clones, with approximately 90% found just once. The specimen sequenced was PBMCs. The chain links TRBV29-1 to TRBJ1-1, with TRBD1 matching 7 bases. This receptor was identified in a man aged 18 to 35 in good health and CMV-seropositive. The CDR3 coding sequence is TGCAGCGTTACAGGGGTAAACACTGAAGCTTTCTTT. Its protein product is CSVTGVNTEAFF.